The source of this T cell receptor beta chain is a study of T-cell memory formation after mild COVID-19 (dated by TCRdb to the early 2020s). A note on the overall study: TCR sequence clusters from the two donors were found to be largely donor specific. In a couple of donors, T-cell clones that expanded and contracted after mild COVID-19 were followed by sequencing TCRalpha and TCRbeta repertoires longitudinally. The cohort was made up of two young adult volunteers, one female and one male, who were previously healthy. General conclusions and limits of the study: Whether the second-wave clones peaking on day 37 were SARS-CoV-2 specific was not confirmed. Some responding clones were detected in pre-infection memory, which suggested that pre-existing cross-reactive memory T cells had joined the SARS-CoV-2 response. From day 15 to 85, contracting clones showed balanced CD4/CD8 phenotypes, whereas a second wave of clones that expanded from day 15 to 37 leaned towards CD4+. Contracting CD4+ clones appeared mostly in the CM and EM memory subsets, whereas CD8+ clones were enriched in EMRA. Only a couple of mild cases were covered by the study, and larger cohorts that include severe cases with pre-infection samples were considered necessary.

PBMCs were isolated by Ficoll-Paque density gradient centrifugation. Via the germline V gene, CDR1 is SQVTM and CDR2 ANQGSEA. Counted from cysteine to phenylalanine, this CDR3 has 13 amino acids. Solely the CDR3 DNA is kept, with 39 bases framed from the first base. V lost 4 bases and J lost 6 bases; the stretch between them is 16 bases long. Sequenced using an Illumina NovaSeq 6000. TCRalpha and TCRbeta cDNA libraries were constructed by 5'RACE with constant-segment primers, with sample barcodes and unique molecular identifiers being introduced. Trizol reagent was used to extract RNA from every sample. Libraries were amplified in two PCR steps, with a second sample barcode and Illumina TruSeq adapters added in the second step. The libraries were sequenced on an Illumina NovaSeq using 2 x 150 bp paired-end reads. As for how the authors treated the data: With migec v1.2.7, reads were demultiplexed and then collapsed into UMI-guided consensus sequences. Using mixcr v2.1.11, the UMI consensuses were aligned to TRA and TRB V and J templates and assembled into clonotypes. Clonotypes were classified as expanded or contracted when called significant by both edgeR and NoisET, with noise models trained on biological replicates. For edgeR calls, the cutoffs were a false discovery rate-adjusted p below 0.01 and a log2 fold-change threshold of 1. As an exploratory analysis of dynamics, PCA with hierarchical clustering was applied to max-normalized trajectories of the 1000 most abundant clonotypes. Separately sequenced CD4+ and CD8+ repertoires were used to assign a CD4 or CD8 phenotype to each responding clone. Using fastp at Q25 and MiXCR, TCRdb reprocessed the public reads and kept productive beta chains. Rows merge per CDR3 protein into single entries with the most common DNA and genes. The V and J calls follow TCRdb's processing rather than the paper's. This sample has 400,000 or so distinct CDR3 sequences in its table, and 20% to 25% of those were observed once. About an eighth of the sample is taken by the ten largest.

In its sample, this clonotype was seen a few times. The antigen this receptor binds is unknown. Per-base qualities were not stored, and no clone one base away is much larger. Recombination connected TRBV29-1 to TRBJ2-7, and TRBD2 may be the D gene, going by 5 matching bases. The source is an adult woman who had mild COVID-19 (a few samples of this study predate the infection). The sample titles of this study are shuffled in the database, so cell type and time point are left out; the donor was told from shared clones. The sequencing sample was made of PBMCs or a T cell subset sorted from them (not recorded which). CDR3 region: CSVAGPAATEQYF. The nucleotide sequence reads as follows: TGCAGCGTTGCGGGCCCAGCGGCTACCGAGCAGTACTTC.